These 9 T cell receptor beta chains share one sample of origin, sequenced in a study of early T cells in non-severe SARS-CoV-2 infection. TCRdb reprocessed the 5' RACE reads via MiXCR and lists one record per CDR3 protein. The sample lists over 30,000 distinct CDR3 sequences; approximately 6.9% were seen once. The sequenced sample was whole blood, obtained at baseline. These receptors all stem from an adult who was a healthcare worker with PCR-confirmed SARS-CoV-2 infection or an uninfected control (not recorded which).

In its sample, this clonotype was seen many times. The chain links TRBV18 to TRBJ2-4, with D unclear. The CDR3 sequence is 13 residues long. Germline lookup yields CDR1 KGHSH and CDR2 LQKENI. V was pared by 0 bases and J by 9 bases, with 9 bases between. The CDR3 DNA sequence: TGTGCCAGCTCACCACCCAGTAAGGTCATTCAGTACTTC. Translation gives CASSPPSKVIQYF.

This clonotype was counted many times. The chain couples TRBV11-2 to TRBJ2-7; 13 positions agree with TRBD2. The CDR3 is made up of 15 amino acids. V trimming: 5 bases; J trimming: 4 bases; junction bases outside the gene matches: 5. The germline CDR1 and CDR2 sequences are SGHAT and FQNNGV. The CDR3 here is CASSELAGGPYEQYV. The CDR3 nucleotides read TGTGCCAGCAGCGAACTAGCGGGAGGGCCTTACGAGCAGTACGTC.

Points on this clonotype: The junction differs from germline at one of its ends, possibly a read error. This chain joins TRBV20-1 and TRBJ1-5; the D is unclear. The germline V gene has CDR1 DFQATT and CDR2 SNEGSKA (reference sequence). CDR3 length equals 14 residues. DNA of the CDR3: TGCAGTGCTAGAGATCTCTTGGGCAACCAGCCCCAGCATTTT. It specifies CSARDLLGNQPQHF.

This clonotype turned up a few times. V is TRBV25-1 and J is TRBJ2-1; 9 positions agree with TRBD2. From germline, CDR1 is MGHDK and CDR2 SYGVNS. This CDR3 is 13 amino acids long. J was trimmed by 5 bases and V by 5 bases; bases with no gene match: 1. DNA for the CDR3: TGTGCCAGCAGTCGACTAGCGGACAATGAGCAGTTCTTC. This codes for CASSRLADNEQFF.

This chain connects TRBV7-2 to TRBJ1-5; D is unclear. The V end was cut by 2 bases, the J end by 3 bases, with 2 bases between. Germline assignment: CDR1 SGHTA and CDR2 FQGNSA. The CDR3 totals 12 residues. The CDR3 region has the DNA TGTGCCAGCAGCTTACCCAATCAGCCCCAGCATTTT. It translates to CASSLPNQPQHF. The full variable domain, rest sourced from reference TRBV7-2 and TRBJ1-5, is GAGVSQSPSNKVTEKGKDVELRCDPISGHTALYWYRQSLGQGLEFLIYFQGNSAPDKSGLPSDRFSAERTGGSVSTLTIQRTQQEDSAVYLCASSLPNQPQHFGDGTRLSIL.

This clonotype was picked up many times. The J gene is TRBJ2-1, the V gene TRBV7-6; D is perhaps TRBD2 (6 bases). The germline V and J ends were trimmed by 4 bases and 2 bases, with 18 bases remaining between them. The CDR3 spans 17 residues. The germline gives CDR1 SGHVS, CDR2 FNYEAQ. CDR3 nucleotide sequence: TGTGCCAGCAGCTCTAGGTTCCGGACTAATACCTACAATGAGCAGTTCTTC. Residues: CASSSRFRTNTYNEQFF.

The chain links TRBV6-5 to TRBJ2-1, with D possibly matching TRBD1 (6 bases). The CDR3 length is 15 residues. From germline, CDR1 is MNHEY and CDR2 SVGAGI. The V gene lost 6 bases and the J gene lost 0 bases, with 12 bases spanning the gap. CDR3: CASSPGHSSYNEQFF. CDR3 DNA sequence: TGTGCCAGCAGCCCGGGACACAGCTCCTACAATGAGCAGTTCTTC.

This clonotype was seen only a few times. CDR3: CASSWGLAVNTGELFF. DNA of the CDR3: TGTGCCAGCAGCTGGGGACTAGCGGTCAACACCGGGGAGCTGTTTTTT. The chain is built from TRBV5-4 and TRBJ2-2, with 11 bases aligning to TRBD2. This CDR3 is 16 amino acids long. Germline loops: CDR1 SGHNT, CDR2 YYREEE (reference sequence). V was clipped by 3 bases and J by 2 bases; unmatched bases: 3.

This clonotype appeared many times. The chain couples TRBV11-2 to TRBJ2-3; D may be TRBD2 (6 bases). V was shortened by 8 bases and J by 5 bases, with 14 bases between the two germline ends. CDR3 length equals 13 residues. Germline lookup yields CDR1 SGHAT and CDR2 FQNNGV. CDR3 amino acids: CASGRLVLDTQYF. CDR3 DNA sequence: TGTGCCAGCGGTCGACTAGTTTTAGATACGCAGTATTTT.